These 21 T cell receptor beta chains share one sample of origin, sequenced in a study of cytotoxic CD8 clonotypes in ibrutinib-treated CLL. The protocol was immunoSEQ multiplex PCR, while the TCRdb copy is restricted to in-frame clones and leaves out a portion. This sample yields about 310,000 clones, of which 70% to 80% are seen a single time; more than 6% belongs to the top ten. This specimen was PBMCs, taken before ibrutinib treatment. These receptors were collected from a human donor with chronic lymphocytic leukemia.

The chain has TRBV9 and TRBJ2-1; D remains ambiguous. CDR1 is SGDLS and CDR2 is YYNGEE in the germline V gene. This CDR3 is built from 13 residues. V dropped 3 bases and J dropped 3 bases, with 7 bases sitting between them. The CDR3 spells CASSGAYYNEQFF. CDR3 DNA: TGTGCCAGCAGCGGGGCCTACTACAATGAGCAGTTCTTC.

The chain carries TRBV7-9 and TRBJ1-2; TRBD1 aligns across 9 bases. V dropped 5 bases and J dropped 3; count of bases not matched to a gene: 16. CDR1 is SEHNR, CDR2 FQNEAQ, per germline (reference sequence). The CDR3 sequence is 18 residues long. The CDR3, as DNA: TGTGCCAGCAGCCAAATAGAGAGGGACAGGGCATCTCACTATGGCTACACCTTC. This translates into CASSQIERDRASHYGYTF.

This chain links TRBV2 with TRBJ1-1, with no clear D. V was trimmed by 2 bases and J by 3 bases, leaving 7 bases between them. The germline V gene encodes CDR1 SNHLY and CDR2 FYNNEI. The CDR3 consists of 13 residues. The CDR3 DNA follows: TGTGCCAGCAGTGAACTTTTGGACACTGAAGCTTTCTTT. It encodes CASSELLDTEAFF.

V and J are TRBV27 and TRBJ2-7; 7 nucleotides line up with TRBD2. This CDR3 contains 14 residues. V was pared by 5 bases and J by 0 bases, with 4 bases of the junction left unmatched. CDR1 is MNHEY, CDR2 SMNVEV, per germline (reference sequence). CDR3 loop: CASSGSGDSYEQYF. CDR3 DNA sequence: TGTGCCAGCAGTGGCAGCGGGGACTCCTACGAGCAGTACTTC.

J is TRBJ2-5 and V is TRBV7-9, with 8 bases lining up with TRBD2. Trimming removed 5 bases from V and 5 bases from J; junction bases left unmatched: 16. The CDR3 spans 17 residues. In germline, CDR1 is SEHNR, CDR2 FQNEAQ (reference sequence). The CDR3 protein is CASSPITGGPTRETQYF. Written as DNA, the CDR3 is TGTGCCAGCAGCCCAATTACGGGAGGGCCTACCAGGGAGACCCAGTACTTC.

The chain joins TRBV18 to TRBJ2-1; D call uncertain. There are 15 residues in the CDR3. Trimming took off 6 bases at V and 2 bases at J, with 14 bases between the two ends. Germline V gene lookup returns CDR1 KGHSH and CDR2 LQKENI. As DNA, the CDR3 is TGTGCCAGCTCCAAAGGTGTCGGGCCCTACAATGAGCAGTTCTTC. Its protein is CASSKGVGPYNEQFF.

In its sample, this clone was seen a few times. The chain is built from TRBV9 and TRBJ1-1; D may be TRBD1 (5 bases). Trimming removed 3 bases at V and 6 bases at J, with 12 bases between. CDR1 is SGDLS and CDR2 is YYNGEE in the germline V gene. The CDR3 spans 13 residues. The CDR3 sequence is CASSAGSKSEAFF. The CDR3, as DNA: TGTGCCAGCAGCGCAGGGTCGAAATCTGAAGCTTTCTTT.

V and J are TRBV19 and TRBJ2-3; D is possibly TRBD2 (5 bases). Germline V CDR1 and CDR2: LNHDA, SQIVND (reference sequence). The CDR3 runs to 15 residues. V lost 3 bases to trimming and J lost 1 base, with 11 bases between them. CDR3 nucleotide sequence: TGTGCCAGTAGTATTTGGCTAGCAGGCACAGATACGCAGTATTTT. Protein sequence: CASSIWLAGTDTQYF. The complete variable domain, with remaining parts taken from reference TRBV19 and TRBJ2-3, reads DGGITQSPKYLFRKEGQNVTLSCEQNLNHDAMYWYRQDPGQGLRLIYYSQIVNDFQKGDIAEGYSVSREKKESFPLTVTSAQKNPTAFYLCASSIWLAGTDTQYFGPGTRLTVL.

This clone appeared a single time. V is TRBV10-3 and J is TRBJ1-3, with a possible D match to TRBD1 (5 bases). In germline, CDR1 is ENHRY, CDR2 SYGVKD. Trimming shortened V by 8 bases and J by 0 bases, and 8 bases separated the two germline ends. The CDR3 contains 13 residues. The CDR3 DNA follows: TGTGCCATCGGGACCGACTCTGGAAACACCATATATTTT. As protein: CAIGTDSGNTIYF.

This clone showed up just a few times. The chain joins TRBV4-1 to TRBJ2-5; 11 bases agree with TRBD2. Trimming at V came to 4 bases and at J to 3 bases, leaving 4 bases not matched to a gene. The CDR3 length is 15 residues. CDR1 is MGHRA and CDR2 is YSYEKL in the germline V gene. For the CDR3, the DNA is TGCGCCAGCAGCCGATCACTAGCGGGGGAAGAGACCCAGTACTTC. Translated: CASSRSLAGEETQYF.

V gene TRBV6-5 combines with J gene TRBJ2-7; 11 positions agree with TRBD2. CDR1 and CDR2 (germline): MNHEY, SVGAGI. The V segment lost 6 bases and the J segment 2 bases; nucleotides outside the gene matches: 3. CDR3 length: 14 residues. Here the CDR3 DNA reads TGTGCCAGCAGAACTAGCGGGAGTACCTACGAGCAGTACTTC. Protein product: CASRTSGSTYEQYF.

A single count supports this clone. The genes are TRBV5-1 and TRBJ1-4; no reliable D call. V was trimmed by 0 bases and J by 8 bases, leaving 11 bases between them. Germline lookup yields CDR1 SGHRS and CDR2 YFSETQ. The CDR3 has 14 amino acids. As DNA, the CDR3 is TGCGCCAGCAGCTTGGGGACTGTGAAGGAAAAACTGTTTTTT. It is translated as CASSLGTVKEKLFF.

V is TRBV28 and J is TRBJ2-1, with 8 bases fitting TRBD2. This CDR3 comprises 16 residues. The trim removed 7 bases at V and 7 bases at J, leaving 15 bases unmatched. Germline CDR1 reads MDHEN; CDR2 reads SYDVKM. The CDR3 protein is CASTGLGASGQNEQFF. The CDR3 bases are TGTGCCAGCACCGGCCTCGGGGCTAGCGGGCAGAATGAGCAGTTCTTC.

This clone was detected only a few times. The chain employs TRBV4-3 and TRBJ2-1; TRBD2 matches 7 bases. The CDR3 loop spans 14 amino acids. The germline V gene has CDR1 LGHNA and CDR2 YSLEER. Trimming cost V 0 bases and J 8 bases; bases outside gene matches: 4. CDR3 sequence (DNA): TGCGCCAGCAGCCAAGACCCCACTAGCGATGAGCAGTTCTTC. Translated, it gives CASSQDPTSDEQFF.

V gene TRBV5-1 combines with J gene TRBJ1-1; tentative D call: TRBD1 (6 bases). Germline V lookup: CDR1 SGHRS, CDR2 YFSETQ. V dropped 4 bases and J dropped 0 bases, with 16 bases sitting between them. The CDR3 is 16 amino acids. The CDR3 coding sequence is TGCGCCAGCAGCACGGAGTTCGGACAGTTGAACACTGAAGCTTTCTTT. It is translated as CASSTEFGQLNTEAFF.

V is TRBV4-1 and J is TRBJ2-7, with TRBD1 matching over 12 bases. In germline, CDR1 is MGHRA, CDR2 YSYEKL. The CDR3 sequence is 17 residues long. V lost 4 bases, J lost 7 bases, and 14 bases stayed unmatched. The CDR3 is CASSLLHWDRGPGEQYF. CDR3 DNA sequence: TGCGCCAGCAGCCTACTCCACTGGGACAGGGGGCCGGGAGAGCAGTACTTC.

This clone was observed many times. The rearrangement links TRBV29-1 to TRBJ2-1; D is possibly TRBD1 (5 bases). CDR1 is SQVTM, CDR2 ANQGSEA, per germline. Deletions cut 5 bases from V and 9 bases from J, with 14 bases between. The CDR3 consists of 12 residues. The chain's CDR3 is CSVRFRASEQFF. The CDR3 DNA reads as TGCAGCGTTAGGTTCAGGGCCAGTGAGCAGTTCTTC.

This rearrangement joins TRBV18 to TRBJ2-2; D may be TRBD1 (6 bases). V lost 10 bases and J 2 bases, leaving 17 bases between the germline ends. The CDR3 runs to 15 residues. The germline V gene encodes CDR1 KGHSH and CDR2 LQKENI. The CDR3 nucleotides are TGTGCCACTTCCCGGGACATCCAAAACACCGGGGAGCTGTTTTTT. Protein sequence: CATSRDIQNTGELFF.

The rearrangement joins TRBV9 to TRBJ2-5, with TRBD2 identical over 11 bases. Germline CDR1 SGDLS, CDR2 YYNGEE. V was clipped by 5 bases and J by 4 bases; unmatched bases: 4. This CDR3 has 14 amino acids. CDR3 loop: CASSTGLAGETQYF. CDR3 nucleotide sequence: TGTGCCAGCAGTACAGGACTAGCGGGAGAGACCCAGTACTTC.

The chain combines TRBV11-2 with TRBJ1-2; D is unclear. Trimming took off 0 bases at V and 7 bases at J, with 9 bases between the two ends. The CDR3 runs 13 residues. CDR1 is SGHAT and CDR2 is FQNNGV in the germline V gene. The CDR3 DNA reads as TGTGCCAGCAGCTTAGATCGAGCGGGTGGCTACACCTTC. This codes for CASSLDRAGGYTF.

The CDR3 nucleotides read TGTGCCAGCAGTGAGACTAGCGGGTTCACAGATACGCAGTATTTT. It is translated as CASSETSGFTDTQYF. This chain uses TRBV25-1 with TRBJ2-3, with TRBD2 matching 10 bases. The CDR3 covers 15 residues. The V gene end was trimmed by 3 bases and the J gene end by 2 bases; junction bases not matched to a gene: 2. Germline assignment: CDR1 MGHDK and CDR2 SYGVNS.